Below, 30 T cell receptor beta chains from the same sample are listed, as sequenced in a study of beta chain features in type 1 diabetes. Every isolated RNA sample was fully reverse transcribed, so sequencing captured expressed TCRB transcripts. Sequenced by immunoSEQ multiplex PCR; TCRdb stores in-frame clones only, minus some. The top ten hold approximately 0.47% of the sample, which has more than 300,000 clones, roughly 8% seen once. The sample taken for sequencing was central memory CD4+ T cells from blood. These receptors originate from a woman aged 18-35 years in good health.

The sample holds a few counts of this clone. This chain connects TRBV6-6 to TRBJ2-1, with TRBD2 as a possible D gene (5 bases). The CDR3 spans 14 residues. Germline CDR1 MNHNY, CDR2 SVGAGI (reference sequence). V lost 2 bases and J 6 bases, leaving 11 bases between the germline ends. The CDR3 region is CASSYTQGGNEQFF. The DNA for the CDR3 is TGTGCCAGCAGTTACACCCAAGGAGGCAATGAGCAGTTCTTC.

Only a few counts were recorded for this clone. The genes are TRBV19 and TRBJ2-3, with TRBD2 identical over 12 bases. CDR1 is LNHDA and CDR2 is SQIVND in the germline V gene (reference sequence). There are 16 residues in the CDR3. V lost 2 bases to trimming and J lost 6 bases; unmatched junction nucleotides: 6. The CDR3 coding sequence is TGTGCCAGTAGTATACTAGCGGGAGGGCCAAAGGATACGCAGTATTTT. Translated, it gives CASSILAGGPKDTQYF.

With regard to this clone: A much bigger clone sits one base away, suggesting this may be a read error. The CDR3 DNA is TGTGCCAGCAGCTTAAAGGATACGCAGTATTTT. It translates to CASSLKDTQYF. The V and J genes are TRBV7-2 and TRBJ2-3; no firm D call. Trimming cost V 2 bases and J 6 bases, with 3 bases left between them. Germline CDR1 reads SGHTA; CDR2 reads FQGNSA. This CDR3 is 11 amino acids long.

The rearrangement joins TRBV4-1 to TRBJ2-1, with 8 bases lining up with TRBD2. CDR1 and CDR2 (germline): MGHRA, YSYEKL. Trimming at V came to 0 bases and at J to 5 bases, leaving 21 bases not matched to a gene. This CDR3 is built from 21 residues. DNA of the CDR3: TGCGCCAGCAGCCAAGATCCGATGGGGACTAGGTTTTCTAGCGGTAACAATGAGCAGTTCTTC. The encoded protein is CASSQDPMGTRFSSGNNEQFF.

This chain links TRBV5-6 with TRBJ1-3; no firm D call. The germline CDR1 and CDR2 sequences are SGHDT and YYEEEE. Trimming shortened V by 0 bases and J by 2 bases, and 9 bases separated the two germline ends. There are 15 residues in the CDR3. CDR3 coding DNA: TGTGCCAGCAGCTTGGCCACGGGAGCTGGAAACACCATATATTTT. Translation gives CASSLATGAGNTIYF.

This clone occurred a few times. The V and J genes are TRBV2 and TRBJ1-4; TRBD1 is a possible D gene (5 bases). Germline values: CDR1 SNHLY, CDR2 FYNNEI. The CDR3 contains 15 residues. The germline V and J ends were trimmed by 4 bases and 8 bases, with 17 bases remaining between them. The CDR3 region has the DNA TGTGCCAGCAGTGGTGTTGAGGGGCGCGGGGAAAAACTGTTTTTT. Amino acids: CASSGVEGRGEKLFF.

The chain links TRBV13 to TRBJ2-1; D not certain. Looked up from germline, CDR1 is PRHDT and CDR2 is FYEKMQ (reference sequence). The CDR3 is 11 residues long. Trimming took 6 bases from V and 9 from J, leaving 9 bases between them. The CDR3 loop reads CASSEKIEQFF. In DNA form, the CDR3 reads TGTGCCAGCAGTGAAAAGATTGAGCAGTTCTTC.

This clone was observed a handful of times. The chain links TRBV21-1 to TRBJ2-3; the D call TRBD2 from the table was never checked on the DNA. TRBV21-1 is a documented pseudogene. There are 19 residues in the CDR3. CDR3 loop: CASSKVRCTSGEGTDTQYF. For the CDR3, the DNA is TGTGCCAGCAGCAAAGTCCGATGTACTAGCGGAGAGGGCACAGATACGCAGTATTTT.

The V gene is TRBV27, the J gene TRBJ2-7; 7 bases align to TRBD1. The germline gives CDR1 MNHEY, CDR2 SMNVEV (reference sequence). Trimming took 6 bases from V and 0 from J; bases not matched to a gene: 11. The CDR3 consists of 16 residues. The CDR3 spells CASSSSGQRPSYEQYF. In nucleotides, the CDR3 is TGTGCCAGCAGCTCTTCGGGACAGAGGCCCTCCTACGAGCAGTACTTC.

Only a few counts were recorded for this clone. This chain links TRBV29-1 with TRBJ2-1; TRBD1 aligns across 12 bases. This CDR3 is 13 amino acids long. V shed 7 bases, J shed 6 bases, and the junction held 4 bases outside the gene matches. In germline, CDR1 is SQVTM, CDR2 ANQGSEA. The CDR3 DNA follows: TGCAGCGCCCCGGGACAGGGGGCCAATGAGCAGTTCTTC. Translating it yields CSAPGQGANEQFF.

This chain uses TRBV7-6 with TRBJ1-1; a weak D match, TRBD1 (5 bases). The CDR3 has 11 amino acids. Germline V gives CDR1 SGHVS, CDR2 FNYEAQ. V lost 5 bases to trimming and J lost 8 bases, with 9 bases between them. The CDR3, as DNA: TGTGCCAGCAGCCATCAGGGAGAAGCTTTCTTT. Amino acids: CASSHQGEAFF.

This chain connects TRBV9 to TRBJ1-6; weak D call: TRBD1 (5 bases). Germline CDR1 reads SGDLS; CDR2 reads YYNGEE. The CDR3 covers 13 residues. Trimming took off 5 bases at V and 7 bases at J, with 10 bases between the two ends. This CDR3 is CASRRDVNSPLHF. As DNA, the CDR3 is TGTGCCAGCAGACGGGACGTAAATTCACCCCTCCACTTT.

Comments on this clone: Other DNA variants within this sample encode the same CDR3. The V and J genes are TRBV6-6 and TRBJ2-3; the D is unclear. The V end was cut by 5 bases, the J end by 5 bases, with 5 bases between. Germline CDR1 MNHNY, CDR2 SVGAGI (reference sequence). The length of the CDR3 is 11 residues. CDR3 in DNA: TGTGCCAGCAGTCCCCGAGATACGCAGTATTTT. As protein: CASSPRDTQYF.

The J gene is TRBJ1-5, the V gene TRBV28; D is uncertain. Trimming stripped 4 bases from V and 1 base from J, with 14 bases between. Per germline, CDR1 MDHEN and CDR2 SYDVKM. This CDR3 is 16 amino acids long. In DNA, the CDR3 is TGTGCCAGCAGTTCCCTACAGCCTGAAAGCAATCAGCCCCAGCATTTT. Translation gives CASSSLQPESNQPQHF.

There are many counts of this clone. The gene calls are TRBV2 and TRBJ2-5, with D hard to call. The ends were cut back, 2 bases at V and 12 bases at J, with 13 bases in the middle. The CDR3 is 12 residues long. Germline V gene data show CDR1 as SNHLY and CDR2 as FYNNEI. The CDR3 nucleotides read TGTGCCAGCAGTGAAAGGTTAGCCTCGAAGTACTTC. Translation: CASSERLASKYF.

The V and J genes are TRBV7-8 and TRBJ1-2, with TRBD1 matching 7 bases. V lost 1 base and J lost 4; bases outside the gene matches: 6. Germline V gives CDR1 SGHVS, CDR2 FQNEAQ. CDR3 length: 15 residues. The CDR3 DNA follows: TGTGCCAGCAGCTTAGGTTTCGGGACAGTCTATGGCTACACCTTC. Its protein product is CASSLGFGTVYGYTF.

This clone appeared a few times. The chain's CDR3 is CASSEQGALGIGYTF. The CDR3, as DNA: TGTGCCAGCAGTGAACAGGGGGCGCTGGGGATCGGCTACACCTTC. The chain links TRBV6-1 to TRBJ1-2, with TRBD1 identical over 8 bases. The germline V gene has CDR1 MNHNS and CDR2 SASEGT. This CDR3 spans 15 amino acids. The junction had 10 bases not matched to a gene; V was cut back by 2 bases and J by 8 bases.

The V and J genes are TRBV28 and TRBJ2-7; 8 nucleotides line up with TRBD1. Per the germline V gene, CDR1 is MDHEN and CDR2 is SYDVKM. This CDR3 spans 13 amino acids. J lost 6 bases, V lost 5 bases, and 6 bases had no gene match. CDR3 sequence: CASSPADRAEQYF. In DNA form, the CDR3 reads TGTGCCAGCAGTCCCGCGGACAGGGCCGAGCAGTACTTC.

This clone was picked up a small number of times. The chain carries TRBV4-2 and TRBJ1-2; 8 bases align to TRBD1. V was clipped by 4 bases and J by 8 bases; unmatched bases: 6. The CDR3 is made up of 13 amino acids. Looked up from germline, CDR1 is LGHNA and CDR2 is YNFKEQ. The CDR3 loop is CASSPTGDRGYTF. CDR3 in DNA: TGTGCCAGCAGCCCGACAGGGGATAGAGGCTACACCTTC.

The chain links TRBV7-2 to TRBJ1-1; the D gene is possibly TRBD1 (5 bases). The CDR3 is 16 residues long. Looked up from germline, CDR1 is SGHTA and CDR2 is FQGNSA. Trimming shortened V by 5 bases and J by 6 bases, and 22 bases separated the two germline ends. The CDR3 loop reads CASSPNLGRTGPEAFF. The CDR3 bases are TGTGCCAGCAGCCCCAACCTGGGACGGACCGGACCTGAAGCTTTCTTT.

The table lists this clone with a few counts. V gene TRBV6-6 combines with J gene TRBJ1-1; 10 bases are a match to TRBD1. Trimming at V came to 11 bases and at J to 5 bases, leaving 11 bases not matched to a gene. The germline CDR1 and CDR2 sequences are MNHNY and SVGAGI (reference sequence). CDR3 size: 14 residues. The CDR3 is CASKPPDRGTEAFF. CDR3 coding DNA: TGTGCCTCCAAACCCCCGGACAGGGGGACTGAAGCTTTCTTT.

A few counts support this clone. This chain connects TRBV29-1 to TRBJ2-3; 9 bases fit TRBD1. The CDR3 covers 18 residues. Germline V gene data show CDR1 as SQVTM and CDR2 as ANQGSEA. The V segment lost 4 bases and the J segment 1 base; nucleotides outside the gene matches: 15. DNA for the CDR3: TGCAGCGTTGGTGGTGGACAGGGGCTCTCTACTGGCACAGATACGCAGTATTTT. Its protein product is CSVGGGQGLSTGTDTQYF.

V gene TRBV7-9 combines with J gene TRBJ1-4; perhaps TRBD1 as D (6 bases). The CDR3 is made up of 15 amino acids. Trimming took off 5 bases at V and 1 base at J, with 11 bases between the two ends. CDR1 is SEHNR, CDR2 FQNEAQ, per germline (reference sequence). The CDR3 nucleotides read TGTGCCAGCAGCATTACACAGGGAACTAATGAAAAACTGTTTTTT. Translating it yields CASSITQGTNEKLFF.

This clone appeared a few times. The chain links TRBV6-5 to TRBJ1-2; 7 bases match TRBD1. Germline trimming cut 6 bases from V and 10 bases from J; bases unmatched to any gene: 8. This CDR3 contains 12 residues. Germline values: CDR1 MNHEY, CDR2 SVGAGI. As DNA, the CDR3 is TGTGCCAGCAGCTGGGACAGACCCTTCTACACCTTC. It specifies CASSWDRPFYTF.

The chain combines TRBV7-2 with TRBJ2-7; D is ambiguous. This CDR3 has 14 amino acids. Per the germline V gene, CDR1 is SGHTA and CDR2 is FQGNSA. The ends were cut back, 0 bases at V and 6 bases at J, with 12 bases in the middle. The CDR3 protein is CASSLAGPLSEQYF. The CDR3 DNA sequence: TGTGCCAGCAGCTTAGCAGGGCCTCTCTCCGAGCAGTACTTC. The full variable domain, rest sourced from reference TRBV7-2 and TRBJ2-7, is GAGVSQSPSNKVTEKGKDVELRCDPISGHTALYWYRQSLGQGLEFLIYFQGNSAPDKSGLPSDRFSAERTGGSVSTLTIQRTQQEDSAVYLCASSLAGPLSEQYFGPGTRLTVT.

The genes are TRBV7-9 and TRBJ2-3; D gene ambiguous. Germline values: CDR1 SEHNR, CDR2 FQNEAQ (reference sequence). The V end was cut by 3 bases, the J end by 3 bases, with 13 bases between. The CDR3 consists of 15 residues. The CDR3, as DNA: TGTGCCAGCAGCTTGGAAGGGTTTAGGACAGATACGCAGTATTTT. This translates into CASSLEGFRTDTQYF. The full variable domain, rest sourced from reference TRBV7-9 and TRBJ2-3, is DTGVSQNPRHKITKRGQNVTFRCDPISEHNRLYWYRQTLGQGPEFLTYFQNEAQLEKSRLLSDRFSAERPKGSFSTLEIQRTEQGDSAMYLCASSLEGFRTDTQYFGPGTRLTVL.

This clone was counted only a few times. The chain is built from TRBV5-5 and TRBJ2-5; tentatively, D is TRBD1 (6 bases). This CDR3 has 14 amino acids. V dropped 0 bases and J dropped 5 bases, with 11 bases sitting between them. Germline V gives CDR1 SGHKS, CDR2 YYEKEE (reference sequence). The CDR3 reads CASSLGQGLETQYF. The CDR3 DNA follows: TGTGCCAGCAGCTTGGGTCAGGGGCTGGAGACCCAGTACTTC.

This clone was seen a few times. This chain links TRBV28 with TRBJ2-7, with a tentative D call TRBD2 (6 bases). The CDR3 contains 15 residues. The germline V gene encodes CDR1 MDHEN and CDR2 SYDVKM. The ends were cut back, 3 bases at V and 7 bases at J, with 19 bases in the middle. CDR3 DNA sequence: TGTGCCAGCAGTTTTGGCCGGGAGTTAAGTTCGGAGCAGTACTTC. Amino acid sequence: CASSFGRELSSEQYF. Filled out from reference TRBV28 and TRBJ2-7, the complete variable domain reads DVKVTQSSRYLVKRTGEKVFLECVQDMDHENMFWYRQDPGLGLRLIYFSYDVKMKEKGDIPEGYSVSREKKERFSLILESASTNQTSMYLCASSFGRELSSEQYFGPGTRLTVT.

This clone appeared a few times. The chain is built from TRBV29-1 and TRBJ2-3; D unresolved. Per the germline V gene, CDR1 is SQVTM and CDR2 is ANQGSEA. The V gene lost 4 bases and the J gene lost 1 base, with 6 bases spanning the gap. The CDR3 is 12 residues long. This CDR3 reads CSVADGTDTQYF. The DNA of the CDR3 is TGCAGCGTTGCAGACGGCACAGATACGCAGTATTTT.

A few counts support this clone. CDR3 nucleotide sequence: TGTGCCAGCAGTTTGGCGGGAGGTGGGTACAATGAGCAGTTCTTC. Translated, it gives CASSLAGGGYNEQFF. The chain recombines TRBV28 with TRBJ2-1, with 8 bases aligning to TRBD2. Trimming took 3 bases from V and 4 from J; bases not matched to a gene: 5. This CDR3 is 15 amino acids long. Germline lookup yields CDR1 MDHEN and CDR2 SYDVKM.